The rows below give T cell receptor beta chains drawn from one sample of a study of CD4+ T cells in melanoma. Assay: immunoSEQ multiplex PCR; the TCRdb copy retains only in-frame clones and omits some. The table shows over 130,000 clones, with about 93% occurring only once. The receptors originated from a human donor with melanoma. CDR3s include the opening cysteine and the closing phenylalanine or tryptophan. The order of the fields is clone size, CDR3 length, V gene, J gene, CDR3 protein. Clone size appears in some rows only: once, few, many, or a class for an expanded clone.

NA,12,TRBV2,TRBJ2-5,CASTVRQETQYF
NA,15,TRBV6-5,TRBJ2-7,CASSFRLADSYEQYF
NA,15,TRBV5-1,TRBJ2-7,CASSLAPGEAYEQYF
NA,15,TRBV10-3,TRBJ2-3,CAITASGGVADTQYF
NA,13,TRBV7-6,TRBJ1-1,CASSPNRDTEAFF
NA,16,TRBV5-5,TRBJ1-6,CASSLTAAGWDSPLHF
NA,14,TRBV4-1,TRBJ1-2,CASSQAGESYGYTF
NA,15,TRBV5-1,TRBJ1-1,CASSLVGGMNTEAFF
NA,11,TRBV15,TRBJ1-1,CATSKNTEAFF
NA,14,TRBV15,TRBJ1-4,CATSSQGGLGKLFF
few,15,TRBV5-5,TRBJ2-2,CASSLKGGNTGELFF
NA,15,TRBV7-8,TRBJ1-5,CASSLAGGGNQPQHF
NA,14,TRBV7-2,TRBJ2-5,CASSGRQLQETQYF
NA,15,TRBV5-4,TRBJ2-3,CASSLKLSGTDTQYF
NA,16,TRBV25-1,TRBJ2-7,CASSDKGTGSSYEQYF
NA,14,TRBV18,TRBJ1-6,CASSPGPRDSPLHF
NA,14,TRBV2,TRBJ1-2,CASRPGTEVYGYTF
NA,16,TRBV5-5,TRBJ2-3,CASSLGAGGPSDTQYF
NA,16,TRBV5-1,TRBJ2-7,CASSVIAGSSSYEQYF
once,12,TRBV29-1,TRBJ1-5,CSVAGWDQPQHF
NA,16,TRBV11-1,TRBJ2-1,CASSLYSSGGGDEQFF
few,15,TRBV4-1,TRBJ2-7,CASSQGAGVGYEQYF
NA,19,TRBV4-1,TRBJ1-2,CASSQGWAGGLSPTYGYTF
NA,15,TRBV5-1,TRBJ2-1,CASSAQGRSYNEQFF
NA,17,TRBV4-1,TRBJ2-2,CASSGRTSGGRTGELFF
NA,15,TRBV6-5,TRBJ1-5,CASRGDRGPGQPQHF
once,15,TRBV7-9,TRBJ2-1,CASSYSESSYNEQFF
NA,15,TRBV7-8,TRBJ1-1,CASSLLRNMNTEAFF
NA,14,TRBV6-5,TRBJ2-2,CASRTTGNTGELFF
NA,14,TRBV6-5,TRBJ1-3,CASSYSRGGDTTYF
once,13,TRBV30,TRBJ2-7,CAWSVAGGYEQYF
NA,18,TRBV5-6,TRBJ1-6,CASSLWGQLSSYNSPLHF
NA,13,TRBV18,TRBJ2-5,CASSPTGVETQYF
NA,12,TRBV7-2,TRBJ1-2,CASSLLGYGYTF
NA,14,TRBV5-1,TRBJ2-5,CASSVRGTQETQYF
NA,14,TRBV4-1,TRBJ1-1,CASSQGRGMAEAFF
NA,14,TRBV19,TRBJ2-3,CASSPAGGLDTQYF
NA,17,TRBV5-5,TRBJ1-4,CASSGGTPAGLGEKLFF
NA,14,TRBV5-1,TRBJ2-5,CASTTQGGQETQYF
NA,16,TRBV21-1,TRBJ1-1,CASRTQWRGVRTEAFF
NA,15,TRBV10-3,TRBJ1-4,CAIKGPGATNEKLFF
NA,13,TRBV5-6,TRBJ1-3,CASSLLGRNTIYF
NA,14,TRBV18,TRBJ2-7,CASSPPEGIYEQYF
NA,14,TRBV7-3,TRBJ1-1,CASSTGSPGGRAFF
NA,10,TRBV30,TRBJ1-3,CAWSQRQSYF
NA,17,TRBV5-4,TRBJ2-6,CASSLERGSSGANVLTF
NA,14,TRBV2,TRBJ1-1,CASSDPRVNTEAFF
NA,15,TRBV30,TRBJ1-5,CAWSADRPSNQPQHF